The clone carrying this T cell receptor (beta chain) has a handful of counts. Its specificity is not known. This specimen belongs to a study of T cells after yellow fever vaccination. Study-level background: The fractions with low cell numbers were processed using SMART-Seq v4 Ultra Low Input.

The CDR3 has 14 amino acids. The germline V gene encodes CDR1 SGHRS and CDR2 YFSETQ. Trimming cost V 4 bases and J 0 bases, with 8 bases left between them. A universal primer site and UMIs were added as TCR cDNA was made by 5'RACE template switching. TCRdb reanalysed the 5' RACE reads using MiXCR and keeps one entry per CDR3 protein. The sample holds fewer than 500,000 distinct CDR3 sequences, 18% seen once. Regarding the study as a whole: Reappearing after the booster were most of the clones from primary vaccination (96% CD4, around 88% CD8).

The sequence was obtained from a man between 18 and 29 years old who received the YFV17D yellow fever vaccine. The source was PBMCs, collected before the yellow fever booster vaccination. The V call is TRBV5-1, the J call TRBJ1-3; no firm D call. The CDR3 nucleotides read TGCGCCAGCAGCGCAGGTCACTCTGGAAACACCATATATTTT. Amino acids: CASSAGHSGNTIYF. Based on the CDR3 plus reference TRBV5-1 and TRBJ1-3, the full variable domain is KAGVTQTPRYLIKTRGQQVTLSCSPISGHRSVSWYQQTPGQGLQFLFEYFSETQRNKGNFPGRFSGRQFSNSRSEMNVSTLELGDSALYLCASSAGHSGNTIYFGEGSWLTVV.